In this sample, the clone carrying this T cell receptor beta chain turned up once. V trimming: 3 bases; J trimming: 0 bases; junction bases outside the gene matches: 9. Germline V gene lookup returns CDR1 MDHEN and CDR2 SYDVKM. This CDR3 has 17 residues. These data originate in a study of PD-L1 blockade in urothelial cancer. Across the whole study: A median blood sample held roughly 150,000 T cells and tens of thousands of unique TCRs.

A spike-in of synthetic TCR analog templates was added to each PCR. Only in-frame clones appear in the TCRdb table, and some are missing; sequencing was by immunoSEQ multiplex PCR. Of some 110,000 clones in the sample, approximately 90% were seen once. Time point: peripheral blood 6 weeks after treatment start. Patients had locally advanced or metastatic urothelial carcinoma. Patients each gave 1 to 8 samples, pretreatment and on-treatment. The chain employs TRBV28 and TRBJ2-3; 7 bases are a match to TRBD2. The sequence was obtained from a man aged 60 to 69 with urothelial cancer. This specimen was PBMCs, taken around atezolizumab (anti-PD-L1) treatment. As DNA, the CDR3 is TGTGCCAGCAGTTTCGTAACAGCGGGGTCTAGCACAGATACGCAGTATTTT. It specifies CASSFVTAGSSTDTQYF.